This T cell receptor (beta chain) comes out of a study of blood T cell repertoires in COVID-19. Whole-study context: Both acute and convalescent COVID-19 samples were obtained from the United States, Italy and Spain. T cells, B-cell-depleted T cells, or PBMCs supplied cDNA or gDNA.

The CDR3 extends over 13 amino acids. Germline-derived CDR1 and CDR2 are MGHDK and SYGVNS. Trimming cost V 2 bases and J 4 bases, with 8 bases left between them. Original data processing: Counts of nucleated cells, estimated from reference gene primer amplification, were obtained. Libraries were prepared by immunoSEQ multiplex PCR; TCRdb keeps only in-frame clonotypes and omits some of them. V, J and clone size were drawn from that table, and D and trimming were deduced from the DNA. This sample has some 180,000 clones, with more than 75% found just once. This receptor was identified in a man in his forties or fifties with active or convalescent COVID-19. This sequence joins TRBV25-1 and TRBJ1-2; a possible D gene is TRBD1 (6 bases). Material for sequencing was peripheral blood. The CDR3 bases are TGTGCCAGCAGTGAACAGGGGTTCTATGGCTACACCTTC. It specifies CASSEQGFYGYTF.